The 18 T cell receptor beta chains below come from one sample, sequenced in a study of early T cells in non-severe SARS-CoV-2 infection. TCRdb called the 5' RACE reads again in MiXCR, with one record for every CDR3 protein. The data show over 30,000 distinct CDR3 sequences, 5.4% seen once. The specimen was whole blood, collected at baseline. These receptors all stem from an adult who was a healthcare worker with PCR-confirmed SARS-CoV-2 infection or an uninfected control (not recorded which).

This clonotype was recorded a few times. The chain has TRBV3-1 and TRBJ2-3; TRBD2 aligns across 9 bases. The CDR3 totals 16 residues. Germline lookup yields CDR1 LGHDT and CDR2 YNNKEL (reference sequence). With 4 bases clipped from V and 5 bases from J, the junction kept 10 bases outside the gene matches. The CDR3 loop reads CASSPRNSGSGDTQYF. The CDR3 nucleotides read TGTGCCAGCAGCCCCCGAAATAGCGGGAGTGGAGATACGCAGTATTTT.

This clonotype was found many times. The chain combines TRBV20-1 with TRBJ2-7; D not resolved. The CDR3 extends over 10 amino acids. Trimming cost V 6 bases and J 3 bases, with 6 bases left between them. Germline V CDR1 and CDR2: DFQATT, SNEGSKA (reference sequence). The CDR3 DNA sequence: TGCAGTGCATCCGACTACGAGCAGTACGTC. Residues: CSASDYEQYV.

This clonotype was observed many times. The J gene is TRBJ1-1, the V gene TRBV13; D unclear. V was cut by 4 bases and J by 0 bases, with 15 bases left in between. The length of the CDR3 is 16 residues. The germline V gene has CDR1 PRHDT and CDR2 FYEKMQ (reference sequence). CDR3 DNA: TGTGCCAGCAGCTCCGCCAGAGAGGGTATGAACACTGAAGCTTTCTTT. Amino acid sequence: CASSSAREGMNTEAFF.

This clonotype was observed many times. The V call is TRBV12-3 or TRBV12-4, the J call TRBJ1-5; D unclear. The CDR3 is 14 amino acids. V dropped 6 bases and J dropped 2 bases, with 11 bases sitting between them. Written as DNA, the CDR3 is TGTGCCAGCAGCGTGGACCTGGGCAATCAGCCCCAGCATTTT. Translating gives CASSVDLGNQPQHF.

This clonotype has a count of ten or more. The genes are TRBV6-2 or TRBV6-3 and TRBJ2-2; D is undetermined. The ends were cut back, 6 bases at V and 1 base at J, with 6 bases in the middle. Germline loops: CDR1 MNHEY, CDR2 SVGEGT. The CDR3 consists of 13 residues. The CDR3 sequence is CASRLQNTGELFF. The CDR3 bases are TGTGCCAGCAGACTCCAGAACACCGGGGAGCTGTTTTTT.

This clonotype was recorded many times. The rearrangement joins TRBV5-1 to TRBJ2-1, with a possible D match to TRBD2 (6 bases). In germline, CDR1 is SGHRS, CDR2 YFSETQ. The CDR3 loop spans 15 amino acids. Trimming took off 0 bases at V and 5 bases at J, with 12 bases between the two ends. CDR3 nucleotide sequence: TGCGCCAGCAGCTTGGGAGGGGACTCAGACAATGAGCAGTTCTTC. This translates into CASSLGGDSDNEQFF.

This clonotype has ten or more counts. The rearrangement links TRBV4-3 to TRBJ2-1; TRBD2 matches 8 bases. The CDR3 runs 16 residues. V shed 0 bases, J shed 3 bases, and the junction held 4 bases outside the gene matches. Germline V gene lookup returns CDR1 LGHNA and CDR2 YSLEER. The CDR3, as DNA: TGCGCCAGCAGCCAAGATGCTAGCGGGTACTACAATGAGCAGTTCTTC. This codes for CASSQDASGYYNEQFF.

At least ten counts were recorded for this clonotype. The CDR3: CASSPHVDSLYGYTF. As DNA, the CDR3 is TGTGCCAGCAGTCCTCATGTGGACAGCCTTTATGGCTACACCTTC. This rearrangement joins TRBV28 to TRBJ1-2, with TRBD1 as a possible D gene (6 bases). Germline V lookup: CDR1 MDHEN, CDR2 SYDVKM. This CDR3 region has 15 residues. Trimming cost V 5 bases and J 5 bases, with 18 bases left between them.

This clonotype was observed at least ten times. The V call is TRBV5-1, the J call TRBJ2-1; D uncertain. Germline V gene sequence: CDR1 SGHRS, CDR2 YFSETQ. The CDR3 contains 15 residues. Deletions cut 3 bases from V and 0 bases from J, with 10 bases between. The CDR3 loop is CASSYSVGSYNEQFF. In nucleotides, the CDR3 is TGCGCCAGCAGCTATTCCGTGGGCTCCTACAATGAGCAGTTCTTC. Combining the CDR3 with reference TRBV5-1 and TRBJ2-1 gives the whole variable domain KAGVTQTPRYLIKTRGQQVTLSCSPISGHRSVSWYQQTPGQGLQFLFEYFSETQRNKGNFPGRFSGRQFSNSRSEMNVSTLELGDSALYLCASSYSVGSYNEQFFGPGTRLTVL.

There are many counts of this clonotype. The V gene is TRBV14, the J gene TRBJ1-5, with TRBD1 as a possible D gene (5 bases). Germline V lookup: CDR1 SGHDN, CDR2 FVKESK. The length of the CDR3 is 13 residues. The V end lost 4 bases, the J end lost 9 bases, and 13 bases lay between the germline ends. The CDR3 region is CASSRGSEAPQHF. The CDR3 DNA reads as TGTGCCAGCAGCCGGGGGTCGGAGGCGCCCCAGCATTTT.

The table lists this clonotype with a few counts. The CDR3 sequence: CATSRYEQYV. For the CDR3, the DNA is TGTGCCACTAGCCGCTACGAGCAGTACGTC. The rearrangement joins TRBV2 to TRBJ2-7, with D perhaps matching TRBD2 (5 bases). The length of the CDR3 is 10 residues. CDR1 SNHLY and CDR2 FYNNEI come from the germline V gene. The V end was cut by 10 bases, the J end by 3 bases, with 7 bases between.

The DNA of the CDR3 is TGTGCCAGCAGTTTATCCCGGGACTTCACCTACGAGCAGTACTTC. Protein: CASSLSRDFTYEQYF. V usage is TRBV12-3 or TRBV12-4 and J usage is TRBJ2-7; D might be TRBD2 (6 bases). Trimming removed 2 bases from V and 2 bases from J, with 13 bases in between. The CDR3 is 15 residues long.

This clonotype is medium-sized within its sample. The rearrangement uses TRBV7-8 and TRBJ2-7, with TRBD2 matching over 10 bases. There are 16 residues in the CDR3. Germline trimming cut 1 base from V and 4 bases from J; bases unmatched to any gene: 7. The germline CDR1 and CDR2 sequences are SGHVS and FQNEAQ. The CDR3 DNA sequence: TGTGCCAGCAGCTTAGAGTTCGGACTAGCGGAGTACGAGCAGTACTTC. Its protein product is CASSLEFGLAEYEQYF.

This clonotype showed up many times. The CDR3 nucleotides read TGTGCCAGCATCGTAGACCTAACTCGTGGAACTGAAGCTTTCTTT. Amino acid sequence: CASIVDLTRGTEAFF. The chain carries TRBV7-9 and TRBJ1-1; D gene unclear. Trimming stripped 7 bases from V and 5 bases from J, with 20 bases between. The germline V gene encodes CDR1 SEHNR and CDR2 FQNEAQ (reference sequence). This CDR3 is built from 15 residues.

This clonotype has a count of ten or more. This chain joins TRBV20-1 and TRBJ2-1; 12 bases match TRBD2. Trimming cost V 6 bases and J 7 bases; bases outside gene matches: 10. This CDR3 has 15 amino acids. CDR1 is DFQATT and CDR2 is SNEGSKA in the germline V gene (reference sequence). The CDR3 sequence: CSANPGLAGPNEQFF. As DNA, the CDR3 is TGCAGTGCCAACCCCGGACTAGCGGGGCCTAATGAGCAGTTCTTC.

V gene TRBV19 combines with J gene TRBJ2-7, with a tentative D call TRBD2 (6 bases). The CDR3 contains 13 residues. Trimming shortened V by 8 bases and J by 6 bases, and 17 bases separated the two germline ends. Germline loops: CDR1 LNHDA, CDR2 SQIVND (reference sequence). CDR3 in amino acids: CASGGLSLREQYF. In nucleotides, the CDR3 is TGTGCCAGTGGGGGACTGAGCCTACGCGAGCAGTACTTC.

This clonotype was seen at least ten times. The chain recombines TRBV20-1 with TRBJ1-2; D is possibly TRBD1 (6 bases). V was pared by 6 bases and J by 4 bases, with 12 bases between. Germline V gene sequence: CDR1 DFQATT, CDR2 SNEGSKA (reference sequence). The CDR3 runs to 12 residues. The CDR3 reads CSAVQGVYGYTF. In DNA form, the CDR3 reads TGCAGTGCCGTACAGGGAGTCTATGGCTACACCTTC.

This chain connects TRBV6-5 to TRBJ2-2; TRBD2 might be the D (5 bases). Trimming left V 3 bases short and J 7 bases short, with 9 bases between. The CDR3 is 13 residues long. Germline V lookup: CDR1 MNHEY, CDR2 SVGAGI. The CDR3 DNA is TGTGCCAGCAGTTATAGCGTTTTCGGGGAGCTGTTTTTT. Its translation: CASSYSVFGELFF.